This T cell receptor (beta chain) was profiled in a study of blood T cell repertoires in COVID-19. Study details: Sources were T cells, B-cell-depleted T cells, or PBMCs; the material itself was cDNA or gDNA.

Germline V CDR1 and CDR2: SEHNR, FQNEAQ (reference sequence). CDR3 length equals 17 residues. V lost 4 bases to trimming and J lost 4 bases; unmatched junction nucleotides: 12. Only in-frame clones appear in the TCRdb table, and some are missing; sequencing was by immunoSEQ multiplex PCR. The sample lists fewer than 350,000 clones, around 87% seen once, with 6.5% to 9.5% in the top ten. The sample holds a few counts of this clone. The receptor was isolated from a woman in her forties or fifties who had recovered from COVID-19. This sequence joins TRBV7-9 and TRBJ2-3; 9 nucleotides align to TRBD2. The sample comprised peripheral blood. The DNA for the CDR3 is TGTGCCAGCAGCTCCAAGCCCGCGGGACTAGCCGCAGATACGCAGTATTTT. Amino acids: CASSSKPAGLAADTQYF.